A single sample is the source of the 25 T cell receptor beta chains below, sequenced in a study of breast tumors, draining lymph nodes, adjacent tissues. TCRdb redid the calling of the multiplex PCR reads with MiXCR, one entry per CDR3 protein. The table shows 15,000 or so distinct CDR3 sequences, with approximately 50% occurring only once. Sequenced sample: tumor-adjacent breast tissue. These receptor sequences come from a female donor with breast cancer. Some clones in this sample may be carry-over from other donors' samples.

This rearrangement joins TRBV11-2 to TRBJ2-3; D is unclear. CDR1 and CDR2 (germline): SGHAT, FQNNGV. V shed 4 bases and J shed 5 bases, with 4 bases lying between them. CDR3 size: 11 residues. CDR3 DNA: TGTGCCAGCAGCTCCGGAGATACGCAGTATTTT. Its translation: CASSSGDTQYF.

This clonotype was seen repeatedly, ten times or more. The chain is built from TRBV6-5 and TRBJ1-3; a possible D gene is TRBD1 (5 bases). The germline V gene encodes CDR1 MNHEY and CDR2 SVGAGI. This CDR3 spans 16 amino acids. Deletions cut 0 bases from V and 0 bases from J, with 9 bases between. The CDR3 sequence is CASSYSDRISGNTIYF. The DNA for the CDR3 is TGTGCCAGCAGTTACTCTGACAGAATCTCTGGAAACACCATATATTTT.

This clonotype came up many times. The chain joins TRBV27 to TRBJ2-7; D gene unclear. The V end was cut by 6 bases, the J end by 1 base, with 19 bases between. Germline V gene sequence: CDR1 MNHEY, CDR2 SMNVEV (reference sequence). The CDR3 covers 16 residues. CDR3 DNA: TGTGCCAGCAGCTATCCCTTAATCGAACAGTCCTACGAGCAGTACTTC. Translating it yields CASSYPLIEQSYEQYF.

This chain's CDR3 is CASSSWGGANTEAFF. CDR3 DNA: TGCGCCAGCAGCTCCTGGGGAGGGGCGAACACTGAAGCTTTCTTT. J is TRBJ1-1 and V is TRBV5-1; possibly TRBD1 for D (5 bases). Germline V gives CDR1 SGHRS, CDR2 YFSETQ. Trimming took off 3 bases at V and 1 base at J, with 13 bases between the two ends. The CDR3 extends over 15 amino acids.

This clonotype is medium-sized by share. This chain links TRBV24-1 with TRBJ1-2; D gene unclear. Germline CDR1 and CDR2: KGHDR and SFDVKD. V lost 4 bases, J lost 3 bases, and 11 bases lay in between. The CDR3 is 14 residues long. This CDR3 is CATSDDRSYYGYTF. The CDR3 nucleotides read TGTGCCACCAGTGACGACCGGTCGTACTATGGCTACACCTTC.

Sample share makes this clonotype medium-sized (0.01 to 0.1%). The genes are TRBV4-2 and TRBJ1-2; the D is unclear. The V and J ends lost 4 bases and 5 bases respectively, with 14 bases between them. CDR3 length: 14 residues. The germline V gene encodes CDR1 LGHNA and CDR2 YNFKEQ. The CDR3 here is CASSPLAGKYGYTF. CDR3 in DNA: TGTGCCAGCAGCCCACTAGCAGGAAAGTATGGCTACACCTTC.

By sample share, this clonotype is large (0.1 to 1%). V gene TRBV6-6 combines with J gene TRBJ1-5; 7 bases are a match to TRBD1. The CDR3 has 14 residues. In germline, CDR1 is MNHNY, CDR2 SVGAGI (reference sequence). The V and J ends lost 6 bases and 3 bases, in that order; junction bases with no gene match: 5. Written as DNA, the CDR3 is TGTGCCAGCAGAACCGGGACAGTCAATCAGCCCCAGCATTTT. Its translation: CASRTGTVNQPQHF.

With respect to this clonotype: At one end, the junction sequence differs from germline, possibly due to a read error. The chain couples TRBV29-1 to TRBJ2-7, with unresolved D. The CDR3 extends over 14 amino acids. Per the germline V gene, CDR1 is SQVTM and CDR2 is ANQGSEA. This CDR3 reads CSVRPEDLLGEQYF. In DNA, the CDR3 is TGCAGCGTACGACCAGAGGATCTGCTTGGCGAGCAATACTTC.

The rearrangement joins TRBV20-1 to TRBJ2-7; D call uncertain. Germline values: CDR1 DFQATT, CDR2 SNEGSKA (reference sequence). Trimming removed 1 base from V and 0 bases from J, with 10 bases in between. This CDR3 has 14 amino acids. This chain's CDR3 is CSARAGDFSYEQYF. CDR3 bases: TGCAGTGCTAGAGCTGGGGATTTCTCCTACGAGCAGTACTTC.

About this clonotype itself: The junction and the germline gene differ at one end; a read error may be behind it. The chain recombines TRBV24-1 with TRBJ1-4, with 8 bases that match TRBD1. This CDR3 comprises 14 residues. Germline V gene data show CDR1 as KGHDR and CDR2 as SFDVKD. CDR3 loop: CATSQGPDREKPFF. DNA of the CDR3: TGTGCCACCAGCCAAGGCCCGGACAGGGAAAAACCGTTTTTT.

This clonotype has ten or more counts. The chain has TRBV6-5 and TRBJ2-1, with 10 bases matching TRBD2. Germline V lookup: CDR1 MNHEY, CDR2 SVGAGI. Trimming cost V 6 bases and J 7 bases; bases outside gene matches: 9. The CDR3 consists of 15 residues. DNA of the CDR3: TGTGCCAGCAGCAAAAGACTAGCGGGTAAGAATGAGCAGTTCTTC. Its translation: CASSKRLAGKNEQFF.

This clonotype was found a few times. The V gene is TRBV20-1, the J gene TRBJ1-1; D remains ambiguous. The V end was cut by 2 bases, the J end by 5 bases, with 9 bases between. The CDR3 runs to 12 residues. Germline values: CDR1 DFQATT, CDR2 SNEGSKA (reference sequence). CDR3 nucleotides: TGCAGTGCTAGACAGGCTAGTACTGAAGCTTTCTTT. Protein product: CSARQASTEAFF.

The chain employs TRBV6-1 and TRBJ1-2, with D possibly TRBD1 on 6 matching bases. V was shortened by 8 bases and J by 7 bases, with 20 bases between the two germline ends. Per germline, CDR1 MNHNS and CDR2 SASEGT. This CDR3 contains 14 residues. The CDR3 is CASSYGSGATGYTF. The CDR3 DNA is TGTGCCAGCTCTTATGGGTCGGGGGCCACTGGCTACACCTTC.

This clonotype rates as medium-sized. The V gene is TRBV10-3, the J gene TRBJ2-7; weak D call: TRBD2 (6 bases). V was trimmed by 2 bases and J by 5 bases, leaving 13 bases between them. Germline V lookup: CDR1 ENHRY, CDR2 SYGVKD. This CDR3 is 14 amino acids long. CDR3 amino acids: CAISEGGARDEQYF. The CDR3 DNA reads TGTGCCATCAGTGAGGGAGGGGCGCGTGACGAGCAGTACTTC.

This clonotype showed up many times. The chain is built from TRBV7-9 and TRBJ2-7; 7 positions match TRBD1. The CDR3 is made up of 14 amino acids. Germline CDR1 and CDR2: SEHNR and FQNEAQ (reference sequence). J gave up 3 bases and V 5 bases, and 7 bases lay outside the gene matches. The CDR3 protein is CASSPARDSYEQYF. The CDR3 region has the DNA TGTGCCAGCAGCCCCGCCCGGGACAGCTACGAGCAGTACTTC. The complete variable domain, with remaining parts taken from reference TRBV7-9 and TRBJ2-7, reads DTGVSQNPRHKITKRGQNVTFRCDPISEHNRLYWYRQTLGQGPEFLTYFQNEAQLEKSRLLSDRFSAERPKGSFSTLEIQRTEQGDSAMYLCASSPARDSYEQYFGPGTRLTVT.

This rearrangement joins TRBV5-1 to TRBJ1-6; 7 bases map to TRBD1. V lost 7 bases, J lost 13 bases, and 14 bases stayed unmatched. This CDR3 is 14 amino acids long. Germline CDR1 SGHRS, CDR2 YFSETQ. The DNA of the CDR3 is TGCGCCAGCGGCCCCGGACAGGCCGTGTCCCCCCTCCACTTT. Its protein is CASGPGQAVSPLHF.

This clonotype was counted many times. The chain recombines TRBV27 with TRBJ1-5; D is unclear. V shed 4 bases and J shed 0 bases, with 10 bases lying between them. The CDR3 is 15 residues long. Germline V gene sequence: CDR1 MNHEY, CDR2 SMNVEV (reference sequence). CDR3 sequence (DNA): TGTGCCAGCAGTTCGTACAGCAATAGCAATCAGCCCCAGCATTTT. It is translated as CASSSYSNSNQPQHF.

The rearrangement links TRBV20-1 to TRBJ2-7, with a possible D match to TRBD1 (6 bases). Looked up from germline, CDR1 is DFQATT and CDR2 is SNEGSKA (reference sequence). Trimming took off 3 bases at V and 3 bases at J, with 9 bases between the two ends. The CDR3 spans 12 residues. The CDR3 spells CSARADSYEQYF. The CDR3 DNA reads as TGCAGTGCTAGGGCGGACAGCTACGAGCAGTACTTC.

The CDR3 reads CATDRTGGFYEQYF. In nucleotides, the CDR3 is TGTGCCACGGACCGGACAGGGGGATTCTACGAGCAGTACTTC. J is TRBJ2-7 and V is TRBV11-3, with 10 bases matching TRBD1. After removal of 10 bases from V and 3 bases from J, the junction contained 9 bases not matched to a gene. This CDR3 is built from 14 residues. Germline CDR1 is SGHNT and CDR2 is YENEEA.

This clonotype was seen many times. The chain has TRBV5-8 and TRBJ2-3; possible D gene TRBD2, 5 bases. With 2 bases removed from V and 4 bases from J, the gap between germline ends came to 8 bases. Germline V gene data show CDR1 as SGHTS and CDR2 as YDEGEE. There are 13 residues in the CDR3. The CDR3 region is CASSLRGADTQYF. CDR3 coding DNA: TGTGCCAGCAGCTTACGGGGAGCAGATACGCAGTATTTT.

The chain links TRBV12-3 or TRBV12-4 to TRBJ2-5, with 7 bases lining up with TRBD1. J gave up 4 bases and V 1 base, and 6 bases lay outside the gene matches. The CDR3 extends over 15 amino acids. CDR3 amino acids: CASSLVKGAGETQYF. CDR3 in DNA: TGTGCCAGCAGTTTAGTTAAGGGGGCAGGAGAGACCCAGTACTTC.

This clonotype was observed once. A much larger clone lies a single base off, so this may be a read error. The V call is TRBV30, the J call TRBJ1-1, with TRBD1 identical over 7 bases. This CDR3 has 16 residues. Germline V gene data show CDR1 as GTSNPN and CDR2 as SVGIG (reference sequence). The J segment lost 0 bases and the V segment lost 0 bases, leaving 7 bases of the junction unmatched. CDR3 DNA: TGTGCCTGGAGTGTACGAGGCAGGGGGTTGAACACTGAAGCTTTCTTT. Translating gives CAWSVRGRGLNTEAFF.

A note on this clonotype: The junction departs from the called germline gene at one end, perhaps through a read error. This sequence joins TRBV19 and TRBJ1-3; 7 positions agree with TRBD1. Germline V gene data show CDR1 as LNHDA and CDR2 as SQIVND (reference sequence). The CDR3 length is 15 residues. CDR3 nucleotides: TGTGCCAGTAGATACGACAGGGCCTCCGGAAGCACCATATATTTT. Translating it yields CASRYDRASGSTIYF.

In DNA, the CDR3 is TGTGCCAGCACACAGGGGTTGAACACTGAAGCTTTCTTT. Its translation is CASTQGLNTEAFF. This chain uses TRBV18 with TRBJ1-1, with 7 positions matching TRBD1. Germline V lookup: CDR1 KGHSH, CDR2 LQKENI. The CDR3 is 13 residues long. Trimming took 8 bases from V and 0 from J; bases not matched to a gene: 3.

The chain joins TRBV12-3 or TRBV12-4 to TRBJ2-1; 9 bases match TRBD2. The V and J ends lost 6 bases and 10 bases, in that order; junction bases with no gene match: 7. This CDR3 is built from 13 residues. In DNA form, the CDR3 reads TGTGCCAGCAGCCCCCGCGGGGGGGACGAGCAGTTCTTC. Translating it yields CASSPRGGDEQFF.